One sample yielded the 4 T cell receptor beta chains listed below, sequenced in a study of PD-1 blockade in classical Hodgkin lymphoma. Documented time point: cycle 4 day 1 (C4D1), after around six weeks of nivolumab. All trial patients relapsed after autologous stem cell transplantation. Profiled with immunoSEQ multiplex PCR; TCRdb holds only in-frame clones, not every one. The data contain 46,000 or so clones, roughly 78% of them singletons. The material was peripheral blood mononuclear cells (PBMCs), obtained before the fourth cycle of nivolumab. The origin of the receptors is a human donor with classical Hodgkin lymphoma.

The chain combines TRBV2 with TRBJ1-3; TRBD1 matches 8 bases. Germline loops: CDR1 SNHLY, CDR2 FYNNEI. The CDR3 is made up of 14 amino acids. The J segment lost 3 bases and the V segment lost 4 bases, leaving 2 bases of the junction unmatched. The CDR3 DNA reads as TGTGCCAGCAGTGGGGACAGGTTTGGAAACACCATATATTTT. Translation gives CASSGDRFGNTIYF.

The chain recombines TRBV5-1 with TRBJ1-1, with D possibly being TRBD1 (5 bases). With 4 bases removed from V and 3 bases from J, the gap between germline ends came to 13 bases. Germline CDR1 and CDR2: SGHRS and YFSETQ. This CDR3 has 14 amino acids. In nucleotides, the CDR3 is TGCGCCAGCAGCCCTGAGGGGTTTTACACTGAAGCTTTCTTT. Protein sequence: CASSPEGFYTEAFF.

This sequence joins TRBV2 and TRBJ2-7; D unresolved. Trimming stripped 4 bases from V and 6 bases from J, with 25 bases between. The CDR3 runs 17 residues. The germline CDR1 and CDR2 sequences are SNHLY and FYNNEI. The CDR3 DNA reads TGTGCCAGCAGTGCCGACTCTCCCGGGTCCCCCCCCCTCGAGCAGTACTTC. Its protein product is CASSADSPGSPPLEQYF.

The DNA of the CDR3 is TGTGCCAGCAGCTTAGGCGGCAGCCAAGAGACCCAGTACTTC. Its protein product is CASSLGGSQETQYF. This chain joins TRBV11-2 and TRBJ2-5; D not resolved. Trimming pared 1 base from V and 1 base from J, leaving 7 bases between. This CDR3 has 14 amino acids. From germline, CDR1 is SGHAT and CDR2 FQNNGV.